This T cell receptor beta chain derives from a study of persistence of HIV-infected CD4 T cells. About this clone: The antigen is undetermined.

CDR1 and CDR2 from the germline V gene are SGHRS and YFSETQ. Trimming stripped 0 bases from V and 11 bases from J, with 11 bases between. The CDR3 length is 13 residues. This nonspecific control used anti-CD3/anti-CD28 bead stimulation of CD4+ T cells. Sorting of responding CD4+ T cells relied on upregulated CD40 ligand together with CD69. These HIV-1-infected adults initiated suppressive ART in chronic infection. Before stimulation, PBMCs underwent CD8+ T cell depletion. Sequencing used immunoSEQ version 4 in survey mode. The method was immunoSEQ multiplex PCR; TCRdb's version includes in-frame clones alone and lacks a portion of them. The sample has more than 35,000 clones; over 80% are singletons.

This TCR came from an adult man with HIV who was CMV-seropositive. Sequenced here: CD4+ T cells sorted from PBMCs after roughly 18-hour stimulation, sampled from a patient who received antiretroviral therapy. The chain uses TRBV5-1 and TRBJ1-4; D is unresolved. The CDR3 coding sequence is TGCGCCAGCAGCTTGGGAGACTACGGCAAACTGTTTTTT. Its protein is CASSLGDYGKLFF.